Below, one T cell receptor (beta chain) is given with its context. Time point denoted: patch test 3, about 24 weeks after DPC sensitization. Treatment here: therapeutic diphenylcyclopropenone sensitization with weekly scalp DPC. Trimming pared 7 bases from V and 8 bases from J, leaving 11 bases between. CDR3 size: 11 residues. The germline V gene encodes CDR1 MNHEY and CDR2 SVGAGI. This specimen comes from a study of human T cells and chemical hapten exposure. TCRdb recomputed calls from the RACE reads with MiXCR, one row per CDR3 protein. The table includes over 75,000 distinct CDR3 sequences, 9.5% to 13% detected once.

The clonotype was recovered from a woman under 40 with alopecia areata. Some clones in this sample may be carry-over from other donors' samples. This sample comprised whole blood, obtained in connection with sensitization to the hapten diphenylcyclopropenone (DPC). The chain joins TRBV6-5 to TRBJ1-2; D is undetermined. CDR3 in amino acids: CASTGWVGYTF. Here the CDR3 DNA reads TGTGCCAGCACAGGTTGGGTGGGCTACACCTTC.